The clone carrying this T cell receptor (beta chain) was counted many times. Molecular barcoding with unique molecular identifiers was used for the TCRbeta library. MiXCR, run by TCRdb on the PCR reads, gives a single entry per CDR3 protein. The data contain under 300,000 distinct CDR3 sequences, around 9.7% of them singletons. The V gene lost 5 bases and the J gene lost 10 bases, with 15 bases spanning the gap. This CDR3 region has 13 residues. Per germline, CDR1 SGHAT and CDR2 FQNNGV. The sample is drawn from a study of T-cell reconstitution after alpha-beta-depleted transplantation in children. The J gene is TRBJ2-1, the V gene TRBV11-2; D possibly matches TRBD1 or TRBD2 (6 bases each). The clonotype originates from a human donor who donated a stem cell graft to a child with SCID. The sample here was PBMCs from the stem cell graft donor, taken from the stem cell graft. The CDR3 protein is CASSRDLGGEQFF. In DNA form, the CDR3 reads TGTGCCAGCAGCCGCGACTTGGGGGGCGAGCAGTTCTTC. The full variable domain, with the rest looked up from reference TRBV11-2 and TRBJ2-1, is EAGVAQSPRYKIIEKRQSVAFWCNPISGHATLYWYQQILGQGPKLLIQFQNNGVVDDSQLPKDRFSAERLKGVDSTLKIQPAKLEDSAVYLCASSRDLGGEQFFGPGTRLTVL.